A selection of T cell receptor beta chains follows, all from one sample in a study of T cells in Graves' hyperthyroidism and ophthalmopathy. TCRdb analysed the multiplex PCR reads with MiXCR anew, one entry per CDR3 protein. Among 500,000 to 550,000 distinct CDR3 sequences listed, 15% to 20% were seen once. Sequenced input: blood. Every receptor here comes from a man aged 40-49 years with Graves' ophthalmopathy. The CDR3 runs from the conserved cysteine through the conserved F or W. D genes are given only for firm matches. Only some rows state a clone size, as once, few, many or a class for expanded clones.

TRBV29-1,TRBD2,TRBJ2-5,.,TGCAGCGTTGGAGGCCTGTTGAGCGGGAGGGATGGGTGGGAGACCCAGTACTTC,CSVGGLLSGRDGWETQYF
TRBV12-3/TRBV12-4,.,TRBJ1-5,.,TGTGCCAGCAGTTTAATACTCGGGGCTAGCAATCAGCCCCAGCATTTT,CASSLILGASNQPQHF
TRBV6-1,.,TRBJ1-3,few,TGTGCCAGCAATCAAGGGCCGCACTCTGGAAACACCATATATTTT,CASNQGPHSGNTIYF
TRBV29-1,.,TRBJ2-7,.,TGCAGCGTTGAGGCCGAGGACTACGAGCAGTACTTC,CSVEAEDYEQYF
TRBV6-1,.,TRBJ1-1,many,TGTGCCAGCAGTTTTGGTCCGACCGGCACTGAAGCTTTCTTT,CASSFGPTGTEAFF
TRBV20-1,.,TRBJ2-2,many,TGCAGCACCCCAACAGGGACCGGGGAGCTGTTTTTT,CSTPTGTGELFF
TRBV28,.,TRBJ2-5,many,TGTGCCAGCAGTACCCCCACCGCTGGCCAAGAGACCCAGTACTTC,CASSTPTAGQETQYF
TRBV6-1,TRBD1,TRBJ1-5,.,TGTGCCAGCAGTCCCGGGACAGGGACCTTTCATAGCAATCAGCCCCAGCATTTT,CASSPGTGTFHSNQPQHF
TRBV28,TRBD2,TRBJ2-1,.,TGTGCCAGCAGTTTTAGCGCCCCGCGGGGGAAGTTCTTC,CASSFSAPRGKFF
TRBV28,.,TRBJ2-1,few,TGTGCCAGCACCTTAGACACCTACAATGAGCAGTTCTTC,CASTLDTYNEQFF